A selection of T cell receptor beta chains follows, all from one sample in a study of blood T cells in healthy people across ages. In TCRdb, the 5' RACE reads were re-called with MiXCR into one record per CDR3 protein. Altogether 270,000 or so distinct CDR3 sequences are present, roughly 26% being singletons, with the ten largest covering around 30%. The sequencing sample was made of blood. Receptors were obtained from a woman aged 70 to 79 in good health. Both conserved end residues are part of each CDR3. The D gene is left open where the match is weak. The size entry is marked missing in some rows and otherwise reads once, few, many or a size class.

>.|.|TRBJ2-1|TRBV27
CASMQGGPPNEQFF
TGTGCCAGCATGCAGGGGGGTCCGCCCAATGAGCAGTTCTTC
>.|.|TRBJ1-1|TRBV28
CASSSGAVEAFF
TGTGCCAGCAGTTCCGGGGCGGTTGAAGCTTTCTTT
>many|.|TRBJ1-2|TRBV20-1
CSARINYGYTF
TGCAGTGCTAGAATTAACTATGGCTACACCTTC
>few|.|TRBJ1-2|TRBV29-1
CSAQGNLYGYTF
TGCAGCGCCCAGGGTAACCTCTATGGCTACACCTTC
>.|.|TRBJ2-3|TRBV3-1
CASSQGGGGQDTQYF
TGTGCCAGCAGCCAAGGAGGAGGGGGCCAAGATACGCAGTATTTT
>.|.|TRBJ2-6|TRBV19
CASSSRGGANVLTF
TGTGCCAGTAGTAGCAGGGGAGGGGCCAACGTCCTGACTTTC
>.|TRBD1|TRBJ1-5|TRBV12-3/TRBV12-4
CASRNDRDLSNQPQHF
TGTGCCAGCAGAAATGACAGGGATCTTAGCAATCAGCCCCAGCATTTT
>.|.|TRBJ2-3|TRBV27
CASSYTMTGSDTQYF
TGTGCCAGCAGCTATACTATGACAGGTTCCGATACGCAGTATTTT
>few|TRBD2|TRBJ2-5|TRBV9
CASSVEAGALQETQHF
TGTGCCAGCAGCGTAGAAGCGGGAGCGTTACAAGAGACCCAGCACTTC
>.|TRBD1|TRBJ1-1|TRBV2
CASSDFGGQAGSEAFF
TGTGCCAGCAGTGATTTCGGGGGACAGGCTGGGTCTGAAGCTTTCTTT
>.|.|TRBJ2-1|TRBV7-9
CASSSADGYNEQFF
TGTGCCAGCAGCTCCGCGGACGGGTACAATGAGCAGTTCTTC
>.|TRBD1|TRBJ1-2|TRBV3-1
CASSQRDSYYGYTF
TGTGCCAGCAGCCAACGGGACAGCTACTATGGCTACACCTTC